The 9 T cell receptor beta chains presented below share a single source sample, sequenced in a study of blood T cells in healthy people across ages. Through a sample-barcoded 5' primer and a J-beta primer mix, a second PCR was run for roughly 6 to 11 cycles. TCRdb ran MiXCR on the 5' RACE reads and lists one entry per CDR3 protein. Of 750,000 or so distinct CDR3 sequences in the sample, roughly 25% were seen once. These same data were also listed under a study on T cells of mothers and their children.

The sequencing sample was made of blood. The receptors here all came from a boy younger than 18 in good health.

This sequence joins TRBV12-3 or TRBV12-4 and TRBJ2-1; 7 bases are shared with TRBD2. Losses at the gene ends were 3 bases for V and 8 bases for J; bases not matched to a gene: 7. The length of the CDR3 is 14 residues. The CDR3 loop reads CASSFPGLVDEQFF. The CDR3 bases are TGTGCCAGCAGTTTTCCCGGACTAGTGGATGAGCAGTTCTTC.

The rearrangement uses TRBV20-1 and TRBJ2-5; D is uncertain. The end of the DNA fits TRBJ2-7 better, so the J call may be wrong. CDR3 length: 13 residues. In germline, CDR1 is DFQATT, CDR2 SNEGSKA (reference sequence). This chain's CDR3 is CSANQAKTYEQYF. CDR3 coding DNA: TGCAGTGCTAACCAGGCAAAAACCTACGAGCAGTACTTC.

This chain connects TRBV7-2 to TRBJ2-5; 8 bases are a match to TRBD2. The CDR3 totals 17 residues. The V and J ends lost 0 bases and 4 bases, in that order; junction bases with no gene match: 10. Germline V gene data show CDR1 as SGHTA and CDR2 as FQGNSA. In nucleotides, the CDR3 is TGTGCCAGCAGCTTAGCATATAGCGGGGCCCGCCCAGAGACCCAGTACTTC. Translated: CASSLAYSGARPETQYF.

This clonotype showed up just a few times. CDR3 residues: CASTWGTSGRGSYNEQFF. In DNA, the CDR3 is TGTGCCAGCACCTGGGGGACTAGCGGGAGGGGCTCCTACAATGAGCAGTTCTTC. The J gene is TRBJ2-1, the V gene TRBV6-1; 16 bases agree with TRBD2. V was clipped by 7 bases and J by 0 bases; unmatched bases: 6. The CDR3 has 18 residues. From germline, CDR1 is MNHNS and CDR2 SASEGT.

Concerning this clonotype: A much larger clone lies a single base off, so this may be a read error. Here the CDR3 DNA reads TGCGCCAGCAGCCCCCTTGGCAATGAGCAGTCCTTC. Residues: CASSPLGNEQSF. The chain has TRBV4-1 and TRBJ2-5, with D unclear. The CDR3 runs 12 residues. In germline, CDR1 is MGHRA, CDR2 YSYEKL.

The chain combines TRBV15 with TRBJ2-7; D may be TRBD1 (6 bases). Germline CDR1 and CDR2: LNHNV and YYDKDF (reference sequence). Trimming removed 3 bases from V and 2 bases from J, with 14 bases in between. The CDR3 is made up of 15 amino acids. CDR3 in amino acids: CATSRDSQGPYEQYF. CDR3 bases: TGTGCCACCAGCAGGGACAGCCAAGGTCCCTACGAGCAGTACTTC. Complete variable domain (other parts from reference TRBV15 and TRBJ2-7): DAMVIQNPRYQVTQFGKPVTLSCSQTLNHNVMYWYQQKSSQAPKLLFHYYDKDFNNEADTPDNFQSRRPNTSFCFLDIRSPGLGDTAMYLCATSRDSQGPYEQYFGPGTRLTVT.

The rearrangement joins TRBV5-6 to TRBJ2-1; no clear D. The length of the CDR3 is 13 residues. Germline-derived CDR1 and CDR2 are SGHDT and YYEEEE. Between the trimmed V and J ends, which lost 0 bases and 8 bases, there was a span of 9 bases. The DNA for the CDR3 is TGTGCCAGCAGCTTGGTTGTTATGTATGAGCAGTTCTTC. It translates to CASSLVVMYEQFF.

The CDR3 reads CSATTQGRTYNEQFF. In DNA form, the CDR3 reads TGCAGTGCCACGACCCAGGGGCGAACCTACAATGAGCAGTTCTTC. The V and J genes are TRBV20-1 and TRBJ2-1; TRBD1 is a possible D gene (6 bases). V was trimmed by 6 bases and J by 2 bases, leaving 17 bases between them. From germline, CDR1 is DFQATT and CDR2 SNEGSKA (reference sequence). The CDR3 sequence is 15 residues long.

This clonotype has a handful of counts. The DNA of the CDR3 is TGCGCCAGCAGCCAACCGGACAGGTTACAAGAGACCCAGTACTTC. This translates into CASSQPDRLQETQYF. The chain couples TRBV4-1 to TRBJ2-5; 7 bases align to TRBD1. Losses at the gene ends were 2 bases for V and 2 bases for J; bases not matched to a gene: 5. CDR3 length: 15 amino acids. Per the germline V gene, CDR1 is MGHRA and CDR2 is YSYEKL.